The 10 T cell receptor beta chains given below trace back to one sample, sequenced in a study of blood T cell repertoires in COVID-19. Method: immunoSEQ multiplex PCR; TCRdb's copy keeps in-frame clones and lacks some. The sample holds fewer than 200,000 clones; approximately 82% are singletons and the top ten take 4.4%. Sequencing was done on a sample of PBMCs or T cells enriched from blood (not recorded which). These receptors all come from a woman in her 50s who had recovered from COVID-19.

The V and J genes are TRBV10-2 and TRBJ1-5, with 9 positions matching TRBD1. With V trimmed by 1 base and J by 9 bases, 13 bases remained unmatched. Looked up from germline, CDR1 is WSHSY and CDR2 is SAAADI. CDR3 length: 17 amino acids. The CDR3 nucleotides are TGCGCCAGCAGTGAGTTAAACCCGGGACAGGGACTTCTGCCCCAGCATTTT. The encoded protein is CASSELNPGQGLLPQHF.

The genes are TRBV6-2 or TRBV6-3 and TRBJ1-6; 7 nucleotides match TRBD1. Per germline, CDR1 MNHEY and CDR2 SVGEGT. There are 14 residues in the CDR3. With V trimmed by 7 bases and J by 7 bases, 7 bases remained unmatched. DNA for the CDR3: TGTGCCAGCATCCCCGGGACAGAAAATTCACCCCTCCACTTT. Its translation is CASIPGTENSPLHF.

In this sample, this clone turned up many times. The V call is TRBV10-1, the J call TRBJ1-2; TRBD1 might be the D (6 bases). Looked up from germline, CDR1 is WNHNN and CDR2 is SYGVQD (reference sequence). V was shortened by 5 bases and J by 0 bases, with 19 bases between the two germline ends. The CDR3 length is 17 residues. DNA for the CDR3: TGCGCCAGCAGTTTCGAACCGGGACACTTTTCTAACTATGGCTACACCTTC. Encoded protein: CASSFEPGHFSNYGYTF.

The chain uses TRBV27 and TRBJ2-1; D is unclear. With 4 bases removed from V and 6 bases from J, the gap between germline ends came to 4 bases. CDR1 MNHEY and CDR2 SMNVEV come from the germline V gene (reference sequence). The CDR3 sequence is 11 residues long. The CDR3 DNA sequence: TGTGCCAGCAGTTATCTCAATGAGCAGTTCTTC. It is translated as CASSYLNEQFF.

The CDR3 reads CASNSLDRSPNEKLFF. The CDR3, as DNA: TGTGCCAGCAACTCCTTAGACAGGTCACCTAATGAAAAACTGTTTTTT. The chain recombines TRBV7-2 with TRBJ1-4; TRBD1 is a possible D gene (6 bases). This CDR3 is built from 16 residues. Germline CDR1 reads SGHTA; CDR2 reads FQGNSA. V was cut by 7 bases and J by 3 bases, with 18 bases left in between.

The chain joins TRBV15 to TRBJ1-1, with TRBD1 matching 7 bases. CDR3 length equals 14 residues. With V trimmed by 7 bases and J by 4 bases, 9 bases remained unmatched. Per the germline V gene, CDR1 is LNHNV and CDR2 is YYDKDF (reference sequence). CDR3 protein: CATTQGGFGTEAFF. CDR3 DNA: TGTGCCACCACCCAGGGGGGTTTTGGCACTGAAGCTTTCTTT.

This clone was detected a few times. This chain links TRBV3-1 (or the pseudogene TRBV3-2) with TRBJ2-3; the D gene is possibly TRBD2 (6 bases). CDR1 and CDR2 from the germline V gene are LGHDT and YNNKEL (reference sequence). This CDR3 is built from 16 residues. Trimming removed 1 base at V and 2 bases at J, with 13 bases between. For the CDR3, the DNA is TGTGCCAGCAGCCAAGTATCGGGACTCTACACAGATACGCAGTATTTT. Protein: CASSQVSGLYTDTQYF.

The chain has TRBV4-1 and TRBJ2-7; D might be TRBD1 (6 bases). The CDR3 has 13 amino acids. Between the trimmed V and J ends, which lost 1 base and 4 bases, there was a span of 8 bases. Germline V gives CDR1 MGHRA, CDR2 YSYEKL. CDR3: CASSQAQGYEQYV. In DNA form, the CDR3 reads TGCGCCAGCAGCCAAGCCCAGGGGTACGAGCAGTACGTC.

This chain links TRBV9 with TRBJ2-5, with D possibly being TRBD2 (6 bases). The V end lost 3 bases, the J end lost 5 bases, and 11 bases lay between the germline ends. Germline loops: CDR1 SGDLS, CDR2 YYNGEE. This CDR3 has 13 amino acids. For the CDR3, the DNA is TGTGCCAGCAGCGGGAGGGCCGCTGAGACCCAGTACTTC. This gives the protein CASSGRAAETQYF.

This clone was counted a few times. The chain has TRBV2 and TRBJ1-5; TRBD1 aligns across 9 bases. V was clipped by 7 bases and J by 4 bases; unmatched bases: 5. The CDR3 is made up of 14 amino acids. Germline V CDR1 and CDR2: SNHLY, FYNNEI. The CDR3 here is CASNPTGGNQPQHF. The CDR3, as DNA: TGTGCCAGCAATCCGACAGGGGGAAATCAGCCCCAGCATTTT.